This passage covers 24 T cell receptor beta chains from one sample sequenced in a study of cytomegalovirus exposure and HLA in healthy donors. PCR was performed using 60 Vbeta and 13 Jbeta primers. Libraries were prepared by immunoSEQ multiplex PCR; TCRdb keeps only in-frame clonotypes and omits some of them. The sample includes about 160,000 clones, almost 80% seen only once; the top ten take about 1.3%. Sequenced sample: PBMCs. The origin of the receptors is a man aged 25 to 40 in good health and CMV-seronegative.

This clone was picked up one time. The chain uses TRBV5-4 and TRBJ1-2, with TRBD1 identical over 7 bases. V shed 4 bases and J 1 base; nucleotides not matched to a gene: 4. The CDR3 covers 14 residues. Germline CDR1 reads SGHNT; CDR2 reads YYREEE (reference sequence). The CDR3 DNA follows: TGTGCCAGCAGCATAAACAGGGGTAACTATGGCTACACCTTC. Translated, it gives CASSINRGNYGYTF. The whole variable domain, filled in from reference TRBV5-4 and TRBJ1-2, reads ETGVTQSPTHLIKTRGQQVTLRCSSQSGHNTVSWYQQALGQGPQFIFQYYREEENGRGNFPPRFSGLQFPNYSSELNVNALELDDSALYLCASSINRGNYGYTFGSGTRLTVV.

The chain combines TRBV30 with TRBJ1-5; perhaps TRBD1 as D (5 bases). The V and J ends lost 7 bases and 2 bases respectively, with 18 bases between them. Germline V lookup: CDR1 GTSNPN, CDR2 SVGIG (reference sequence). CDR3 length: 15 amino acids. CDR3 region: CASAHGGGGNQPQHF. The CDR3, as DNA: TGTGCCTCCGCACACGGGGGAGGTGGCAATCAGCCCCAGCATTTT.

The chain has TRBV5-8 and TRBJ1-2; D gene unclear. The CDR3 length is 15 residues. Germline values: CDR1 SGHTS, CDR2 YDEGEE. V lost 3 bases, J lost 5 bases, and 17 bases lay in between. The CDR3 bases are TGTGCCAGCAGCTCAGCGCAGGAGGGATGGTATGGCTACACCTTC. This sequence encodes CASSSAQEGWYGYTF.

This sequence joins TRBV6-6 and TRBJ1-1; D not resolved. CDR3 length equals 13 residues. Trimming took 1 base from V and 6 from J, leaving 9 bases between them. CDR1 is MNHNY and CDR2 is SVGAGI in the germline V gene (reference sequence). CDR3 DNA: TGTGCCAGCAGTTACTGGAGGGAGGCTGAAGCTTTCTTT. Protein: CASSYWREAEAFF.

The J gene is TRBJ1-1, the V gene TRBV30; no definite D call. The CDR3 length is 13 residues. V was shortened by 2 bases and J by 1 base, with 8 bases between the two germline ends. Germline values: CDR1 GTSNPN, CDR2 SVGIG (reference sequence). This CDR3 is CAWSPNSNTEAFF. In DNA, the CDR3 is TGTGCCTGGAGTCCGAACTCGAACACTGAAGCTTTCTTT. Together with reference TRBV30 and TRBJ1-1, the CDR3 gives the full variable domain: SQTIHQWPATLVQPVGSPLSLECTVEGTSNPNLYWYRQAAGRGLQLLFYSVGIGQISSEVPQNLSASRPQDRQFILSSKKLLLSDSGFYLCAWSPNSNTEAFFGQGTRLTVV.

The gene calls are TRBV6-1 and TRBJ2-5; maybe TRBD2 (6 bases). Germline V gene lookup returns CDR1 MNHNS and CDR2 SASEGT. V was pared by 4 bases and J by 5 bases, with 14 bases between. This CDR3 has 14 amino acids. The CDR3 here is CASSAGGAAETQYF. The CDR3 coding sequence is TGTGCCAGCAGTGCCGGGGGAGCCGCCGAGACCCAGTACTTC.

The V gene is TRBV30, the J gene TRBJ1-2, with a possible D match to TRBD1 (6 bases). This CDR3 spans 15 amino acids. The ends were cut back, 3 bases at V and 1 base at J, with 15 bases in the middle. The V gene's germline CDR1 is GTSNPN and CDR2 SVGIG (reference sequence). CDR3 protein: CAWRPDRILNYGYTF. DNA for the CDR3: TGTGCCTGGAGACCCGACAGGATACTTAACTATGGCTACACCTTC.

The rearrangement links TRBV11-2 to TRBJ1-4, with D unclear. Germline loops: CDR1 SGHAT, CDR2 FQNNGV. This CDR3 region has 15 residues. V was pared by 7 bases and J by 4 bases, with 16 bases between. The DNA of the CDR3 is TGTGCCAGCAACACAAGAGGGTACGGTAATGAAAAACTGTTTTTT. Amino acids: CASNTRGYGNEKLFF.

The chain is built from TRBV9 and TRBJ2-3; 11 bases are shared with TRBD2. The CDR3 spans 15 residues. V lost 0 bases and J lost 9; bases outside the gene matches: 6. Germline V gives CDR1 SGDLS, CDR2 YYNGEE. The CDR3 region has the DNA TGTGCCAGCAGCGTAGAGATAGCGGGGGGGCAAACGCAGTATTTT. Amino acid sequence: CASSVEIAGGQTQYF.

In DNA form, the CDR3 reads TGTGCCAGCAGCCAAGTCCTGAGCTCCTATAATTCACCCCTCCACTTT. This codes for CASSQVLSSYNSPLHF. The J gene is TRBJ1-6, the V gene TRBV14; no clear D. The germline gives CDR1 SGHDN, CDR2 FVKESK. The V and J ends lost 1 base and 0 bases respectively, with 7 bases between them. The CDR3 spans 16 residues.

The rearrangement joins TRBV27 to TRBJ1-6; D remains unclear. This CDR3 is built from 14 residues. Germline assignment: CDR1 MNHEY and CDR2 SMNVEV (reference sequence). V was cut by 2 bases and J by 14 bases, with 16 bases left in between. CDR3 in amino acids: CASSLARLGQALHF. CDR3 bases: TGTGCCAGCAGTTTAGCCCGTCTCGGTCAGGCCCTCCACTTT.

This chain connects TRBV5-1 to TRBJ2-7, with D unclear. This CDR3 contains 16 residues. With 1 base removed from V and 1 base from J, the gap between germline ends came to 15 bases. Germline V CDR1 and CDR2: SGHRS, YFSETQ. The CDR3 DNA reads TGCGCCAGCAGCTTGACTTCCCCAACCTTATCCTACGAGCAGTACTTC. Residues: CASSLTSPTLSYEQYF.

As DNA, the CDR3 is TGTGCCAGCAGTGACCCAGGGCAGACATATGGCTACACCTTC. Its translation: CASSDPGQTYGYTF. The V gene is TRBV2, the J gene TRBJ1-2; D is perhaps TRBD1 (5 bases). The CDR3 has 14 amino acids. Germline V gene lookup returns CDR1 SNHLY and CDR2 FYNNEI. V was pared by 3 bases and J by 5 bases, with 13 bases between.

The genes are TRBV7-9 and TRBJ1-5; 7 nucleotides agree with TRBD1. After removal of 4 bases from V and 5 bases from J, the junction contained 8 bases not matched to a gene. This CDR3 has 15 residues. Germline values: CDR1 SEHNR, CDR2 FQNEAQ (reference sequence). The CDR3 DNA reads TGTGCCAGCAGCTCCCAAGGGGGCTACGATCAGCCCCAGCATTTT. Amino acid sequence: CASSSQGGYDQPQHF.

The rearrangement joins TRBV19 to TRBJ2-3; 8 bases are shared with TRBD1. Looked up from germline, CDR1 is LNHDA and CDR2 is SQIVND (reference sequence). There are 16 residues in the CDR3. V gave up 5 bases and J gave up 4 bases; unmatched junction bases: 11. In nucleotides, the CDR3 is TGTGCCAGTAGTGCCCGGGACAGGATATTCCCAGATACGCAGTATTTT. Residues: CASSARDRIFPDTQYF.

V and J are TRBV2 and TRBJ1-1, with 9 bases lining up with TRBD1. V lost 7 bases to trimming and J lost 2 bases; unmatched junction nucleotides: 5. The germline CDR1 and CDR2 sequences are SNHLY and FYNNEI. The CDR3 runs 14 residues. CDR3 protein: CASIPGQGNTEAFF. The DNA for the CDR3 is TGTGCCAGCATACCGGGACAGGGAAACACTGAAGCTTTCTTT.

The chain carries TRBV2 and TRBJ2-1; 9 bases line up with TRBD2. This CDR3 is 12 amino acids long. Losses at the gene ends were 6 bases for V and 10 bases for J; bases not matched to a gene: 4. Germline V gene data show CDR1 as SNHLY and CDR2 as FYNNEI. CDR3 sequence: CASSQGLAEQFF. The CDR3 DNA sequence: TGTGCCAGCAGCCAAGGACTAGCGGAGCAGTTCTTC.

This clone has only one observation. The gene calls are TRBV18 and TRBJ2-2, with unresolved D. V shed 5 bases and J shed 3 bases, with 4 bases lying between them. The CDR3 has 12 amino acids. CDR1 and CDR2 from the germline V gene are KGHSH and LQKENI. CDR3 amino acids: CASSSYTGELFF. The DNA of the CDR3 is TGTGCCAGCTCATCATACACCGGGGAGCTGTTTTTT.

The chain has TRBV5-4 and TRBJ2-7; 12 positions agree with TRBD2. The CDR3 consists of 14 residues. The germline gives CDR1 SGHNT, CDR2 YYREEE (reference sequence). The J segment lost 4 bases and the V segment lost 3 bases, leaving 2 bases of the junction unmatched. CDR3 sequence reads: CASSSGTSGYEQYF. As DNA, the CDR3 is TGTGCCAGCAGCTCCGGGACTAGCGGGTACGAGCAGTACTTC.

This clone has more than one count but fewer than ten. This chain links TRBV5-6 with TRBJ1-5, with 10 bases lining up with TRBD1. The CDR3 is 15 amino acids. Trimming cost V 3 bases and J 6 bases; bases outside gene matches: 6. From germline, CDR1 is SGHDT and CDR2 YYEEEE. The CDR3 DNA reads TGTGCCAGCAGCTACAGGACAGGGGGGTTTCAGCCCCAGCATTTT. This codes for CASSYRTGGFQPQHF.

J is TRBJ2-7 and V is TRBV7-9; 8 bases fit TRBD2. CDR1 and CDR2 from the germline V gene are SEHNR and FQNEAQ (reference sequence). This CDR3 contains 16 residues. J gave up 4 bases and V 5 bases, and 13 bases lay outside the gene matches. CDR3 DNA: TGTGCCAGCAGCCAAGGTGGACGGGAGGGCCGGTACGAGCAGTACTTC. Translated: CASSQGGREGRYEQYF.

The chain uses TRBV2 and TRBJ2-3; 7 nucleotides align to TRBD2. The CDR3 spans 14 residues. Per germline, CDR1 SNHLY and CDR2 FYNNEI. V lost 6 bases, J lost 2 bases, and 5 bases stayed unmatched. CDR3 nucleotides: TGTGCCAGCAGACCGGGACTACACACAGATACGCAGTATTTT. It is translated as CASRPGLHTDTQYF.

The gene calls are TRBV18 and TRBJ2-1; D is uncertain. Germline V gene data show CDR1 as KGHSH and CDR2 as LQKENI. Trimming pared 3 bases from V and 5 bases from J, leaving 5 bases between. CDR3 length equals 12 residues. CDR3 protein: CASSPLDNEQFF. CDR3 nucleotide sequence: TGTGCCAGCTCACCCCTTGACAATGAGCAGTTCTTC.

The chain is built from TRBV5-6 and TRBJ2-1; possibly TRBD2 for D (5 bases). This CDR3 contains 15 residues. CDR1 is SGHDT, CDR2 YYEEEE, per germline. Trimming removed 5 bases at V and 6 bases at J, with 18 bases between. The CDR3 here is CASRWVGEGLNEQFF. The DNA for the CDR3 is TGTGCCAGCAGGTGGGTGGGAGAGGGCCTCAATGAGCAGTTCTTC. Using reference TRBV5-6 and TRBJ2-1 for the parts outside the CDR3, the full variable domain is DAGVTQSPTHLIKTRGQQVTLRCSPKSGHDTVSWYQQALGQGPQFIFQYYEEEERQRGNFPDRFSGHQFPNYSSELNVNALLLGDSALYLCASRWVGEGLNEQFFGPGTRLTVL.